Each of the 5 T cell receptor beta chains below was sequenced from the same sample in a study of early T cells in non-severe SARS-CoV-2 infection. TCRdb recomputed calls from the 5' RACE reads with MiXCR, one row per CDR3 protein. The profile shows tens of thousands of distinct CDR3 sequences, 6% to 9.5% of them singletons. Sample: whole blood, taken at baseline. The source of these receptors is an adult who was a healthcare worker with PCR-confirmed SARS-CoV-2 infection or an uninfected control (not recorded which).

This rearrangement joins TRBV28 to TRBJ2-7, with TRBD2 matching over 13 bases. Germline trimming cut 6 bases from V and 6 bases from J; bases unmatched to any gene: 8. Germline-derived CDR1 and CDR2 are MDHEN and SYDVKM. CDR3 length: 15 amino acids. CDR3 loop: CASSPPTSGGFEQYF. The CDR3 DNA follows: TGTGCCAGCAGCCCACCGACTAGCGGGGGGTTCGAGCAGTACTTC.

This clonotype was picked up a small number of times. The rearrangement uses TRBV2 and TRBJ2-2; weak D call: TRBD2 (5 bases). This CDR3 contains 13 residues. The ends were cut back, 4 bases at V and 6 bases at J, with 9 bases in the middle. Per the germline V gene, CDR1 is SNHLY and CDR2 is FYNNEI. The CDR3 DNA sequence: TGTGCCAGCAGTGTCGGGGTGCCCGGGGAGCTGTTTTTT. This gives the protein CASSVGVPGELFF. The full variable domain, in which reference TRBV2 and TRBJ2-2 provide the parts outside the CDR3, is EPEVTQTPSHQVTQMGQEVILRCVPISNHLYFYWYRQILGQKVEFLVSFYNNEISEKSEIFDDQFSVERPDGSNFTLKIRSTKLEDSAMYFCASSVGVPGELFFGEGSRLTVL.

This clonotype was seen at least ten times. This sequence joins TRBV10-3 and TRBJ2-3; D ambiguous. This CDR3 has 12 amino acids. The V end lost 6 bases, the J end lost 4 bases, and 8 bases lay between the germline ends. Germline V gene data show CDR1 as ENHRY and CDR2 as SYGVKD. The CDR3 sequence is CAISPDADTQYF. The CDR3 DNA reads TGTGCCATCAGCCCGGACGCAGATACGCAGTATTTT.

This clonotype was seen many times. The chain couples TRBV7-9 to TRBJ1-4; TRBD1 matches at 8 bases. Germline V lookup: CDR1 SEHNR, CDR2 FQNEAQ (reference sequence). The CDR3 is 16 amino acids. Trimming cost V 5 bases and J 7 bases; bases outside gene matches: 12. The DNA of the CDR3 is TGTGCCAGCAGCCTTCTCGGACAGGGTGTATTTGAAAAACTGTTTTTT. Translation: CASSLLGQGVFEKLFF.

This clonotype showed up many times. V is TRBV12-3 or TRBV12-4 and J is TRBJ2-5; 13 bases match TRBD2. The V segment lost 7 bases and the J segment 7 bases; nucleotides outside the gene matches: 9. The CDR3 length is 15 residues. The CDR3 nucleotides are TGTGCCAGCAAAAGGACTAGCGGGGGTGTCGGGACCCAGTACTTC. Its protein is CASKRTSGGVGTQYF.